The present TCR beta chain was sequenced within a study of graft-versus-host responses after intestinal transplantation. Study-level information: Following induction with anti-thymocyte globulin, all recipients were given tacrolimus and steroids for approximately 3 years.

Findings and limits, study-wide: Recipient marrow held GvH clones, some first seen in ileum or blood.

Measured with immunoSEQ multiplex PCR; TCRdb has only the in-frame clones, and not every one. The table lists about 96,000 clones, about 90% of them singletons. As to this clone: The antigen is undetermined.

The material sequenced was unstimulated CD4+ T cells sorted from spleen or lymph node cells, taken before intestinal transplant. The receptor was derived from a human donor who received an intestinal transplant.

The CDR3 sequence: CASRELAGGVYNEQFF. CDR3 nucleotides: TGTGCCAGCAGAGAACTAGCGGGAGGAGTCTACAATGAGCAGTTCTTC. The chain combines TRBV28 with TRBJ2-1, with 12 positions matching TRBD2. Germline V gene data show CDR1 as MDHEN and CDR2 as SYDVKM. V was pared by 6 bases and J by 3 bases, with 6 bases of the junction left unmatched. The CDR3 runs 16 residues.